The 25 T cell receptor beta chains below were found in one sample sequenced in a study of T cells after yellow fever vaccination. MiXCR was run by TCRdb on the 5' RACE reads, yielding one entry per CDR3 protein. Altogether almost 600,000 distinct CDR3 sequences are present, approximately 12% being singletons, with the ten largest covering roughly 13%. The sample consisted of PBMCs, taken on the day of the yellow fever booster vaccination. These receptors originate from a man aged 30 to 39 who received the YFV17D yellow fever vaccine.

The chain couples TRBV19 to TRBJ2-1, with TRBD2 matching 14 bases. Germline V CDR1 and CDR2: LNHDA, SQIVND (reference sequence). V was clipped by 5 bases and J by 9 bases; unmatched bases: 12. CDR3 size: 17 residues. CDR3 loop: CASSVRPGLAGVREQFF. DNA of the CDR3: TGTGCCAGTAGTGTCCGCCCGGGACTAGCGGGAGTGCGTGAGCAGTTCTTC.

The CDR3 loop reads CSALYNEQFF. The CDR3 DNA reads TGCAGTGCCCTTTACAATGAGCAGTTCTTC. V usage is TRBV20-1 and J usage is TRBJ2-1; no definite D call. Germline loops: CDR1 DFQATT, CDR2 SNEGSKA (reference sequence). V lost 6 bases and J 4 bases, leaving 4 bases between the germline ends. This CDR3 has 10 residues.

The chain combines TRBV12-3 or TRBV12-4 with TRBJ1-1; TRBD1 matches at 8 bases. The CDR3 length is 13 residues. Trimming removed 5 bases from V and 10 bases from J; junction bases left unmatched: 9. For the CDR3, the DNA is TGTGCCAGCAGTACGGCCAGGGGGCCGGTAGCTTTCTTT. Its protein is CASSTARGPVAFF.

At least ten counts were recorded for this clonotype. V is TRBV4-2 and J is TRBJ2-3, with a possible D match to TRBD2 (6 bases). CDR3 length: 16 residues. Germline CDR1 and CDR2: LGHNA and YNFKEQ. Trimming stripped 0 bases from V and 3 bases from J, with 13 bases between. The CDR3 DNA reads as TGTGCCAGCAGCCAAGAGTTGACTAGTTTGACAGATACGCAGTATTTT. Translating gives CASSQELTSLTDTQYF.

The chain links TRBV25-1 to TRBJ1-5; D unclear. CDR3 size: 14 residues. CDR1 is MGHDK and CDR2 is SYGVNS in the germline V gene. Trimming took off 0 bases at V and 5 bases at J, with 8 bases between the two ends. DNA of the CDR3: TGTGCCAGCAGTGAATATAAATCCTATCAGCCCCAGCATTTT. Amino acids: CASSEYKSYQPQHF.

The chain links TRBV7-9 to TRBJ2-7; 8 nucleotides align to TRBD1. CDR1 and CDR2 from the germline V gene are SEHNR and FQNEAQ (reference sequence). Germline trimming cut 5 bases from V and 6 bases from J; bases unmatched to any gene: 12. The CDR3 sequence is 15 residues long. The CDR3 nucleotides are TGTGCCAGCAGCCCGGACAGGGACCCTCGGGTCGAGCAGTACTTC. It yields the protein CASSPDRDPRVEQYF.

This clonotype was seen a handful of times. The genes are TRBV7-2 and TRBJ2-6; TRBD2 aligns across 16 bases. V was clipped by 5 bases and J by 19 bases; unmatched bases: 8. The CDR3 runs to 14 residues. The V gene's germline CDR1 is SGHTA and CDR2 FQGNSA. Written as DNA, the CDR3 is TGTGCCAGCAGCCCGGGGACTAGCGGGGGGGGTGGCACTTTC. It specifies CASSPGTSGGGGTF.

This clonotype was detected many times. This sequence joins TRBV27 and TRBJ2-7, with D hard to call. Deletions cut 4 bases from V and 2 bases from J, with 0 bases between. Germline CDR1 MNHEY, CDR2 SMNVEV (reference sequence). The length of the CDR3 is 10 residues. The chain's CDR3 is CASSSYEQYF. Written as DNA, the CDR3 is TGTGCCAGCAGTTCCTACGAGCAGTACTTC.

V gene TRBV7-2 combines with J gene TRBJ2-5; 14 bases agree with TRBD2. Germline CDR1 SGHTA, CDR2 FQGNSA. This CDR3 comprises 17 residues. Trimming removed 4 bases from V and 5 bases from J; junction bases left unmatched: 9. This CDR3 reads CASSSLGLAGGGETQYF. CDR3 nucleotide sequence: TGTGCCAGCAGCTCGTTAGGACTAGCGGGAGGTGGCGAGACCCAGTACTTC.

The table lists this clonotype with a few counts. The chain joins TRBV10-3 to TRBJ2-1; TRBD2 matches 8 bases. With 1 base clipped from V and 2 bases from J, the junction kept 4 bases outside the gene matches. Germline V gives CDR1 ENHRY, CDR2 SYGVKD. The length of the CDR3 is 16 residues. In DNA, the CDR3 is TGTGCCATCAGTGAGTTCGGACTAGCCCCCTACAATGAGCAGTTCTTC. Its protein is CAISEFGLAPYNEQFF.

This clonotype was detected many times. The chain links TRBV7-9 to TRBJ2-6; weak D call: TRBD1 (6 bases). The germline V and J ends were trimmed by 3 bases and 0 bases, with 6 bases remaining between them. The germline V gene encodes CDR1 SEHNR and CDR2 FQNEAQ (reference sequence). The CDR3 contains 15 residues. The CDR3 DNA reads as TGTGCCAGCAGCTTGGACAGCTCTGGGGCCAACGTCCTGACTTTC. Residues: CASSLDSSGANVLTF.

A few counts support this clonotype. The genes are TRBV6-2 or TRBV6-3 and TRBJ2-7; weak D call: TRBD2 (6 bases). Trimming cost V 6 bases and J 3 bases, with 24 bases left between them. The V gene's germline CDR1 is MNHEY and CDR2 SVGEGT. This CDR3 is built from 17 residues. The CDR3 bases are TGTGCCAGCAGACCACCGGGACTGGGGATGATATACTACGAGCAGTACTTC. Residues: CASRPPGLGMIYYEQYF.

V usage is TRBV20-1 and J usage is TRBJ2-1; 11 positions agree with TRBD2. V gave up 3 bases and J gave up 8 bases; unmatched junction bases: 6. Germline lookup yields CDR1 DFQATT and CDR2 SNEGSKA (reference sequence). The CDR3 loop spans 14 amino acids. For the CDR3, the DNA is TGCAGTGCTAGTCGTAGCGGGAGGGACGATGAGCAGTTCTTC. Its protein is CSASRSGRDDEQFF.

The chain uses TRBV7-9 and TRBJ2-4, with TRBD2 identical over 7 bases. J gave up 5 bases and V 5 bases, and 12 bases lay outside the gene matches. The CDR3 spans 16 residues. CDR1 is SEHNR and CDR2 is FQNEAQ in the germline V gene (reference sequence). The CDR3 bases are TGTGCCAGCAGCCGAAGGACGGCTCTAGCGGAAAACATTCAGTACTTC. This codes for CASSRRTALAENIQYF.

This clonotype was seen at least ten times. This chain joins TRBV12-3 or TRBV12-4 and TRBJ1-3; TRBD1 is a possible D gene (6 bases). Trimming left V 5 bases short and J 2 bases short, with 10 bases between. This CDR3 spans 14 amino acids. CDR3 in DNA: TGTGCCAGCAGTCCAGGGGTTGCTGGAAACACCATATATTTT. Protein sequence: CASSPGVAGNTIYF.

This clonotype has at least ten counts. As DNA, the CDR3 is TGTGCCAGCAGTTACCTCGGTCCAATTGGGGGCGATGAGCAGTTCTTC. This codes for CASSYLGPIGGDEQFF. The chain carries TRBV6-2 or TRBV6-3 and TRBJ2-1; TRBD1 might be the D (6 bases). The germline CDR1 and CDR2 sequences are MNHEY and SVGEGT. V dropped 2 bases and J dropped 8 bases, with 19 bases sitting between them. This CDR3 region has 16 residues.

This clonotype has more than one count but fewer than ten. The chain uses TRBV7-9 and TRBJ2-7; D uncertain. Trimming pared 3 bases from V and 2 bases from J, leaving 5 bases between. Germline loops: CDR1 SEHNR, CDR2 FQNEAQ (reference sequence). This CDR3 spans 12 amino acids. CDR3 protein: CASSFVTYEQYF. CDR3 in DNA: TGTGCCAGCAGCTTTGTCACCTACGAGCAGTACTTC. Full variable domain (rest looked up from reference TRBV7-9 and TRBJ2-7): DTGVSQNPRHKITKRGQNVTFRCDPISEHNRLYWYRQTLGQGPEFLTYFQNEAQLEKSRLLSDRFSAERPKGSFSTLEIQRTEQGDSAMYLCASSFVTYEQYFGPGTRLTVT.

This sequence joins TRBV10-3 and TRBJ1-2; D not resolved. The CDR3 runs 13 residues. Trimming pared 7 bases from V and 8 bases from J, leaving 17 bases between. CDR1 is ENHRY, CDR2 SYGVKD, per germline. CDR3 sequence: CAIKGSGLWGYTF. The CDR3 DNA follows: TGTGCCATCAAAGGCAGTGGGCTTTGGGGCTACACCTTC.

This clonotype was seen only a few times. The chain couples TRBV20-1 to TRBJ2-1; TRBD2 matches 14 bases. This CDR3 region has 21 residues. Trimming took 0 bases from V and 0 from J; bases not matched to a gene: 13. Germline V gene sequence: CDR1 DFQATT, CDR2 SNEGSKA (reference sequence). The CDR3 sequence is CSARDDGLAGGPLSSYNEQFF. In DNA, the CDR3 is TGCAGTGCTAGAGATGACGGACTAGCGGGAGGTCCCCTAAGCTCCTACAATGAGCAGTTCTTC.

The chain recombines TRBV6-1 with TRBJ1-1; 9 bases agree with TRBD1. After removal of 10 bases from V and 5 bases from J, the junction contained 8 bases not matched to a gene. Germline V CDR1 and CDR2: MNHNS, SASEGT. There are 13 residues in the CDR3. The DNA of the CDR3 is TGTGCCACCCCATCGACAGGGGGGACTGAAGCTTTCTTT. Translating it yields CATPSTGGTEAFF.

The chain carries TRBV10-3 and TRBJ2-1, with TRBD2 identical over 8 bases. The germline V gene encodes CDR1 ENHRY and CDR2 SYGVKD. With 6 bases clipped from V and 6 bases from J, the junction kept 7 bases outside the gene matches. The CDR3 runs to 14 residues. In DNA form, the CDR3 reads TGTGCCATCAGCCCGGGGGGGCGGGGCAATGAGCAGTTCTTC. Amino acids: CAISPGGRGNEQFF.

The chain is built from TRBV18 and TRBJ2-1; maybe TRBD2 (5 bases). With 5 bases removed from V and 12 bases from J, the gap between germline ends came to 23 bases. Germline V gives CDR1 KGHSH, CDR2 LQKENI. This CDR3 comprises 15 residues. The CDR3 protein is CASSVTRVASAGQFF. The CDR3 nucleotides are TGTGCCAGCTCAGTGACAAGGGTTGCCTCGGCGGGGCAGTTCTTC. Looking up the rest from reference TRBV18 and TRBJ2-1 gives the full variable domain: NAGVMQNPRHLVRRRGQEARLRCSPMKGHSHVYWYRQLPEEGLKFMVYLQKENIIDESGMPKERFSAEFPKEGPSILRIQQVVRGDSAAYFCASSVTRVASAGQFFGPGTRLTVL.

This clonotype was seen a few times. The rearrangement links TRBV20-1 to TRBJ1-5; 7 bases are a match to TRBD1. This CDR3 has 15 residues. J lost 0 bases, V lost 3 bases, and 5 bases had no gene match. CDR1 and CDR2 (germline): DFQATT, SNEGSKA (reference sequence). CDR3 residues: CSARGQPYSNQPQHF. CDR3 DNA: TGCAGTGCTAGGGGACAGCCTTATAGCAATCAGCCCCAGCATTTT.

This clonotype showed up just a few times. The chain couples TRBV12-3 or TRBV12-4 to TRBJ2-3; D not resolved. Trimming removed 1 base from V and 0 bases from J, with 8 bases in between. The CDR3 has 15 amino acids. This CDR3 is CASSLGLLSTDTQYF. The CDR3, as DNA: TGTGCCAGCAGTTTAGGGCTACTTAGCACAGATACGCAGTATTTT.

J is TRBJ2-2 and V is TRBV29-1; D tentatively reads TRBD1 or TRBD2 (5 bases each). CDR3 size: 14 residues. Between the trimmed V and J ends, which lost 3 bases and 2 bases, there was a span of 10 bases. CDR1 is SQVTM and CDR2 is ANQGSEA in the germline V gene. CDR3 DNA sequence: TGCAGCGTTGATTCAGGGACCAACACCGGGGAGCTGTTTTTT. Translating gives CSVDSGTNTGELFF.